This T cell receptor beta chain was captured in a study of OX40 agonist ivuxolimab in advanced cancers. The CDR3 is 17 residues long. The V gene lost 3 bases and the J gene lost 2 bases, with 20 bases spanning the gap. Germline-derived CDR1 and CDR2 are SGDLS and YYNGEE. Repertoires were generated with immunoSEQ multiplex PCR, while TCRdb's copy carries only in-frame clones and drops some. Among some 80,000 clones listed, roughly four fifths were seen once. Findings and limits, study-wide: CD8+ T cells showed, on average, more clonal expansion than CD4+ cells.

As regards this clone: Antigen specificity is unknown.

The sampling schedule covered blood at baseline, cycle 4 day 1, and cycle 7 day 1. J is TRBJ1-2 and V is TRBV9, with D tentatively TRBD1 (6 bases). The source was CD4+ or CD8+ T cells sorted from blood, collected in a trial of the OX40 agonist ivuxolimab. The clonotype was recovered from an adult with an advanced solid tumor such as melanoma, head and neck, liver or kidney cancer. The CDR3 loop reads CASSGGRGFTENYGYTF. For the CDR3, the DNA is TGTGCCAGCAGCGGGGGCAGGGGCTTCACGGAAAACTATGGCTACACCTTC.